Listed here is a single T cell receptor beta chain. Its specificity is unknown. The data belong to a study of beta chain features in type 1 diabetes. The study's findings and limits: Reads derived from cDNA could over-represent cells showing high TCR expression.

The authors reverse transcribed all of the isolated RNA, so sequencing captured expressed TCRB transcripts. Assay used: immunoSEQ multiplex PCR; TCRdb lists only in-frame clones, some missing. The sample includes over 120,000 clones, nearly 9.5% of them seen just once. Trimming shortened V by 3 bases and J by 8 bases, and 13 bases separated the two germline ends. The germline V gene encodes CDR1 SNHLY and CDR2 FYNNEI. The CDR3 sequence is 13 residues long. This chain connects TRBV2 to TRBJ1-2; tentative D call: TRBD1 (5 bases). The TCR was taken from a man between 18 and 35 years old in good health. Sequencing used central memory CD4+ T cells from blood. CDR3 in amino acids: CASSETQGRGYTF. The CDR3 coding sequence is TGTGCCAGCAGTGAGACGCAGGGAAGAGGCTACACCTTC.